Below, one TCR beta chain is given with its context. Its antigen remains unidentified. Germline V gives CDR1 SGHAT, CDR2 FQNNGV. V shed 2 bases and J 4 bases; nucleotides not matched to a gene: 11. This CDR3 comprises 16 residues. The sample is drawn from a study of cytomegalovirus exposure and HLA in healthy donors. Turning to the study itself: The 100 to 150 validation repertoires matched the 666 first-cohort repertoires in platform, a later analysis reported.

Study observations and caveats: Most sequenced TCRs were rare (though some public TCRs occurred in many donors). According to a later analysis, TCR clusters from the first cohort tended to co-occur in the 110 or so validation repertoires.

The donors were members of the approximately 120-subject validation cohort (separate from the 666-subject first cohort). Only in-frame clones appear in the TCRdb table, and some are missing; sequencing was by immunoSEQ multiplex PCR. Of 130,000 or so clones listed, about 91% are singletons. This sequence joins TRBV11-2 and TRBJ2-7; 7 bases are a match to TRBD1. The material sequenced was PBMCs. This clonotype was obtained from a woman aged 18-35 years in good health and CMV-seronegative. In DNA, the CDR3 is TGTGCCAGCAGCTTATGGTCCCGGGACAGCGGATACGAGCAGTACTTC. It encodes CASSLWSRDSGYEQYF.